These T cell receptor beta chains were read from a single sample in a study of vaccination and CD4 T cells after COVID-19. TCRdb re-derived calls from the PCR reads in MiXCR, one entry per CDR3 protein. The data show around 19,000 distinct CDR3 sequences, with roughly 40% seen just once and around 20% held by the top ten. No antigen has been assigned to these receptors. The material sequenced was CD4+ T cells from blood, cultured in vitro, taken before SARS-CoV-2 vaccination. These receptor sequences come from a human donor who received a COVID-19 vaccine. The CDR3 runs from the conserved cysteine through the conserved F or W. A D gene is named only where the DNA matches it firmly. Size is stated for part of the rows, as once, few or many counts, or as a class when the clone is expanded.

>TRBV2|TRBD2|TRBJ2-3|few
CASSSSGGMTDTQYF
TGTGCCAGCAGCTCTAGCGGGGGGATGACAGATACGCAGTATTTT
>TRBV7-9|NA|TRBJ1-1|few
CASSLAAGAGRTEAFF
TGTGCCAGCAGCCTCGCGGCCGGGGCCGGACGAACTGAAGCTTTCTTT
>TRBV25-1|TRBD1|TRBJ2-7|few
CASSTHRGSYEQYF
TGTGCCAGCAGTACCCACAGGGGTAGTTACGAGCAGTACTTC
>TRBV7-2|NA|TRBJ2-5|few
CASSLDSPRETQYF
TGTGCCAGCAGCTTAGACAGTCCAAGGGAGACCCAGTACTTC
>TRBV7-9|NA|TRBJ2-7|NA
CASSLVTLYEQYF
TGTGCCAGCAGCTTAGTCACGCTCTACGAGCAGTACTTC
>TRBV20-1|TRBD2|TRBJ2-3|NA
CSARVLAGGTDTQYF
TGCAGTGCTAGGGTCCTAGCGGGGGGCACAGATACGCAGTATTTT
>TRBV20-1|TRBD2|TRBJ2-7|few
CSAQLAGVSYEQYF
TGCAGTGCTCAACTAGCGGGTGTTTCCTACGAGCAGTACTTC
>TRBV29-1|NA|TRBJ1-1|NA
CSVEGMTTAPTEAFF
TGCAGCGTTGAAGGAATGACAACAGCCCCCACTGAAGCTTTCTTT
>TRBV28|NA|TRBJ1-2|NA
CASTVQGYYGYTF
TGTGCCAGCACCGTCCAGGGCTACTATGGCTACACCTTC
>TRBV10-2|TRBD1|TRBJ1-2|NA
CASRDREAAGYTF
TGCGCCAGCAGGGACAGGGAGGCCGCCGGCTACACCTTC
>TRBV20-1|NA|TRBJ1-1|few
CSARAPTGRSVKTEAFF
TGCAGTGCTAGAGCCCCCACAGGGAGGTCGGTGAAGACTGAAGCTTTCTTT
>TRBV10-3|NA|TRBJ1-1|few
CAIKAWESNTEAFF
TGTGCCATCAAGGCTTGGGAATCGAACACTGAAGCTTTCTTT
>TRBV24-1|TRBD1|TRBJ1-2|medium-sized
CATSQGALDGYTF
TGTGCCACCAGTCAGGGGGCGCTTGATGGCTACACCTTC
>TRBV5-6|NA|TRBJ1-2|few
CASSLTGRETRTF
TGTGCCAGCAGCTTGACAGGGCGAGAGACTCGCACCTTC
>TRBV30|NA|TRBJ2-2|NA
CAWSEKIWGAGELFF
TGTGCCTGGAGTGAAAAAATCTGGGGGGCCGGGGAGCTGTTTTTT
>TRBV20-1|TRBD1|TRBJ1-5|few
CSAPSGGSNQPQHF
TGCAGTGCTCCCTCAGGGGGGAGCAATCAGCCCCAGCATTTT
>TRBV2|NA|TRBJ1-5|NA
CASSEVGQSNQPQHF
TGTGCCAGCAGTGAGGTGGGGCAGAGCAATCAGCCCCAGCATTTT
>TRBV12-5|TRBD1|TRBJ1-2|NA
CASGLVPLVRQGGNYGYTF
TGTGCTAGTGGTTTGGTACCGTTGGTGAGACAGGGGGGAAACTATGGCTACACCTTC
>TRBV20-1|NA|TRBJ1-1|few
CSARRGGLDTEAFF
TGCAGTGCTAGACGTGGGGGGCTGGACACTGAAGCTTTCTTT
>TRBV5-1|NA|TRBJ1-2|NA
CASTAVGRPNYGYTF
TGCGCCAGCACGGCCGTGGGTCGACCTAACTATGGCTACACCTTC
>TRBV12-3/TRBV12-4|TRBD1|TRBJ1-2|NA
CASSLSGGRYGYTF
TGTGCCAGCAGTTTATCAGGGGGAAGATATGGCTACACCTTC
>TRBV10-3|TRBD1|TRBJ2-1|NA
CAISDTGTGGSHEQFF
TGTGCCATCAGTGATACCGGGACAGGGGGCTCCCACGAGCAGTTCTTC
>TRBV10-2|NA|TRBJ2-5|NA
CATQSAGQETQYF
TGCGCCACCCAGTCGGCGGGGCAGGAGACCCAGTACTTC
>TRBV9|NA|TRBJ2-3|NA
CASSVALTQDSFTDTQYF
TGTGCCAGCAGCGTAGCGCTCACACAGGACTCGTTCACAGATACGCAGTATTTT
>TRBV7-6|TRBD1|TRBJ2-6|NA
CASSPTTGSGANVLTF
TGTGCCAGCAGCCCTACGACAGGGTCCGGGGCCAACGTCCTGACTTTC
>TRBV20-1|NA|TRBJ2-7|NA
CSASDLSQDPSSYEQYF
TGCAGTGCTAGCGATCTCTCTCAGGACCCGAGCTCCTACGAGCAGTACTTC
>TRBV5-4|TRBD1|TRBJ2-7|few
CASSLRLFGLSDRGRRGEQYF
TGTGCCAGCAGCTTGCGACTTTTTGGTCTCTCAGACAGGGGTAGAAGGGGCGAGCAGTACTTC
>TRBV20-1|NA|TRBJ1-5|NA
CSAREPQGGGNQPQHF
TGCAGTGCTAGAGAACCCCAGGGTGGTGGCAATCAGCCCCAGCATTTT
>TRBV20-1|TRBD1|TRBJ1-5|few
CSARDPQDRISNQPQHF
TGCAGTGCTAGAGATCCCCAGGACAGGATTAGCAATCAGCCCCAGCATTTT
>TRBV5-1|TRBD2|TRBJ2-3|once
CASSSGLAEGKLSTDTQYF
TGCGCCAGCAGCTCCGGACTAGCGGAGGGAAAACTTAGCACAGATACGCAGTATTTT
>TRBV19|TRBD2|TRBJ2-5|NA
CASSIQASGGPSTQYF
TGTGCCAGTAGTATTCAGGCAAGCGGGGGGCCATCGACCCAGTACTTC
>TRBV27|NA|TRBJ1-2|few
CASSLAGGGGYGYTF
TGTGCCAGCAGTTTAGCCGGGGGAGGTGGCTATGGCTACACCTTC
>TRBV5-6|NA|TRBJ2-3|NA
CASSLLLTDTDTQYF
TGTGCCAGCAGCTTGTTGCTGACAGACACAGATACGCAGTATTTT
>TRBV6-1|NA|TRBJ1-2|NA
CASSESVEWGRSYGYTF
TGTGCCAGCAGCGAAAGTGTGGAGTGGGGAAGATCGTATGGCTACACCTTC
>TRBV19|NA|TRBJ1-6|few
CASSNQGGNSPLHF
TGTGCCAGTAGTAATCAGGGCGGTAATTCACCCCTCCACTTT
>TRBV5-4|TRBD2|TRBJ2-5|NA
CASSFRPGLADETQYF
TGTGCCAGCAGCTTCCGCCCGGGACTAGCGGATGAGACCCAGTACTTC
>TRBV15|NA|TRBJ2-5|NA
CATSVASTGGETQYF
TGTGCCACCAGCGTAGCCTCCACGGGCGGTGAGACCCAGTACTTC
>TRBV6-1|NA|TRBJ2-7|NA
CASRRDRSEQYF
TGTGCCAGCAGGAGGGACCGATCCGAGCAGTACTTC
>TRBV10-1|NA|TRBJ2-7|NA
CASSDGGAPYEQYF
TGCGCCAGCAGTGATGGGGGAGCCCCTTACGAGCAGTACTTC
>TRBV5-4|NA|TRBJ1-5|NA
CASSLGAPRENQPQHF
TGTGCCAGCAGCTTGGGTGCCCCTCGGGAGAATCAGCCCCAGCATTTT